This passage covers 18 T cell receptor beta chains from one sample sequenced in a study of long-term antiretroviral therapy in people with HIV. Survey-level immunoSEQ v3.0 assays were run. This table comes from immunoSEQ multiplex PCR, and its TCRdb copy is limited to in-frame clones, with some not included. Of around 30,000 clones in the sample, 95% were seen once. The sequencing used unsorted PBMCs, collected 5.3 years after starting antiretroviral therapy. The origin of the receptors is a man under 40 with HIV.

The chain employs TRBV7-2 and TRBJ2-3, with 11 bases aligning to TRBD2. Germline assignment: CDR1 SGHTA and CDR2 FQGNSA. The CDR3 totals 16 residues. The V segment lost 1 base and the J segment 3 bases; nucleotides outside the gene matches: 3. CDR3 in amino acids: CASSLGLAGGTDTQYF. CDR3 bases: TGTGCCAGCAGCTTAGGGCTAGCGGGAGGAACAGATACGCAGTATTTT.

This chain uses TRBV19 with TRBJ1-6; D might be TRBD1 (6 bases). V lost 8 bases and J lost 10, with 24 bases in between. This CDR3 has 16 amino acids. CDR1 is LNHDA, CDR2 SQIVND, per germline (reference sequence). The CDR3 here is CASSFSSAGVRSPLHF. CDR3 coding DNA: TGTGCCAGTTCGTTTTCTTCAGCAGGGGTGAGGTCACCCCTCCACTTT.

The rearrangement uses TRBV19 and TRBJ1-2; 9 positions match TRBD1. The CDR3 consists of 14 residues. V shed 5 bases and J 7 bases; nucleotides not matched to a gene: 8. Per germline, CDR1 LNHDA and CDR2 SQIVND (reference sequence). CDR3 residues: CASSSGQGLSGYTF. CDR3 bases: TGTGCCAGTAGTTCGGGACAGGGCCTGTCTGGCTACACCTTC.

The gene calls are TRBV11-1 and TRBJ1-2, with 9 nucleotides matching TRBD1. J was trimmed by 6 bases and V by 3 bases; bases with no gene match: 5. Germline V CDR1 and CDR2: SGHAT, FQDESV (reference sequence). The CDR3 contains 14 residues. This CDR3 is CASSFVGTGNGYTF. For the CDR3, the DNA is TGTGCCAGCAGCTTTGTCGGGACAGGGAATGGCTACACCTTC. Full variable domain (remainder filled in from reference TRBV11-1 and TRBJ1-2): EAEVAQSPRYKITEKSQAVAFWCDPISGHATLYWYRQILGQGPELLVQFQDESVVDDSQLPKDRFSAERLKGVDSTLKIQPAELGDSAMYLCASSFVGTGNGYTFGSGTRLTVV.

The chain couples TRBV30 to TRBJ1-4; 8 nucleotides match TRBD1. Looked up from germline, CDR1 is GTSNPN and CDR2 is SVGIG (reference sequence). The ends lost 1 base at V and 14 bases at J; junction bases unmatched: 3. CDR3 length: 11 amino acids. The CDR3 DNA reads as TGTGCCTGGAGTGGGACAGGGAAGCTGTTTTTT. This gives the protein CAWSGTGKLFF.

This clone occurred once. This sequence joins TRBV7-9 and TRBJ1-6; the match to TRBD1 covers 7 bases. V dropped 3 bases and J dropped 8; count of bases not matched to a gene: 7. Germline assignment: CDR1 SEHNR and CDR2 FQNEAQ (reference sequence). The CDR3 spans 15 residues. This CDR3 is CASSLRNRGDSPLHF. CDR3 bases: TGTGCCAGCAGCTTGAGGAACAGGGGAGATTCACCCCTCCACTTT. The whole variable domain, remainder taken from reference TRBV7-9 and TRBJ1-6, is DTGVSQNPRHKITKRGQNVTFRCDPISEHNRLYWYRQTLGQGPEFLTYFQNEAQLEKSRLLSDRFSAERPKGSFSTLEIQRTEQGDSAMYLCASSLRNRGDSPLHFGNGTRLTVT.

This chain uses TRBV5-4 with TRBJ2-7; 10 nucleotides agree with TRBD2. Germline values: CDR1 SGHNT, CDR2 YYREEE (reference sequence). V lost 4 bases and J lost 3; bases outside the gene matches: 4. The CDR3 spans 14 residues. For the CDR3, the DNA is TGTGCCAGCAGCCAAGCGGGGGGGCTCTACGAGCAGTACTTC. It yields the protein CASSQAGGLYEQYF. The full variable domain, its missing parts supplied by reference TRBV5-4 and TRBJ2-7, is ETGVTQSPTHLIKTRGQQVTLRCSSQSGHNTVSWYQQALGQGPQFIFQYYREEENGRGNFPPRFSGLQFPNYSSELNVNALELDDSALYLCASSQAGGLYEQYFGPGTRLTVT.

The CDR3 bases are TGTGCCAGCAGCCCCCACCCAGGGAGAAAAGGCGGGGAGCTGTTTTTT. Translating it yields CASSPHPGRKGGELFF. The chain joins TRBV7-9 to TRBJ2-2; the D gene could be TRBD1 or TRBD2 (5 bases each). Germline CDR1 reads SEHNR; CDR2 reads FQNEAQ (reference sequence). CDR3 size: 16 residues. Trimming shortened V by 5 bases and J by 7 bases, and 20 bases separated the two germline ends.

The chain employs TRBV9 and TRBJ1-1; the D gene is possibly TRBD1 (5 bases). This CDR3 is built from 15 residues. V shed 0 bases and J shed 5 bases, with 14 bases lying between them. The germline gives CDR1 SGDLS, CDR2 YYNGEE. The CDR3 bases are TGTGCCAGCAGCGTAGCGCAGGGTCTGGGAACTGAAGCTTTCTTT. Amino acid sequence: CASSVAQGLGTEAFF.

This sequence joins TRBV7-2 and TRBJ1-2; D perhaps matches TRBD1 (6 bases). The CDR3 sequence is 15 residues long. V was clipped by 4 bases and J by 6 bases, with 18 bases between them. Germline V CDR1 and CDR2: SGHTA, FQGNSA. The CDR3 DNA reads TGTGCCAGCAGCTCATTCTGGGGGGGCCGAGATGGCTACACCTTC. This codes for CASSSFWGGRDGYTF.

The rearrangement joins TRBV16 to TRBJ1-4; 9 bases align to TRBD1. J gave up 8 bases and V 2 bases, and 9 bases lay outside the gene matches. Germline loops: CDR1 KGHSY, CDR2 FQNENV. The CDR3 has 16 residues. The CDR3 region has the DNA TGTGCCAGCAGCCAACACGGGACAGGGAATTACGAAAAACTGTTTTTT. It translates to CASSQHGTGNYEKLFF.

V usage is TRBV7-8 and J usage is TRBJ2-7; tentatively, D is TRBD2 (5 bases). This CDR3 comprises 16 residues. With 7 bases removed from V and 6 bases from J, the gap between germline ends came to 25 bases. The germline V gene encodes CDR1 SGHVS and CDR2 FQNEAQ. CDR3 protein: CASTGLSGRPIVEQYF. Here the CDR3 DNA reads TGTGCCAGCACCGGCTTAAGCGGACGTCCGATCGTCGAGCAGTACTTC.

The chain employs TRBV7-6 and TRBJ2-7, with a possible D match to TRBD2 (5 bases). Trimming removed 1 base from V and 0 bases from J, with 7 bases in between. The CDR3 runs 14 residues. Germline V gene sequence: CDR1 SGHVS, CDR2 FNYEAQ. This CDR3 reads CASSLVSGSYEQYF. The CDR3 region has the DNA TGTGCCAGCAGCTTAGTCAGCGGCTCCTACGAGCAGTACTTC.

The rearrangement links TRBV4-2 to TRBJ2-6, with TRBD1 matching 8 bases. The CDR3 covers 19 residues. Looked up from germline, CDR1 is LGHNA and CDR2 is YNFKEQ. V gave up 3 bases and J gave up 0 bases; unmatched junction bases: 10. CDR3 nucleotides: TGTGCCAGCAGCCAGACCGCCGGGACAGGACTCTCTGGGGCCAACGTCCTGACTTTC. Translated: CASSQTAGTGLSGANVLTF.

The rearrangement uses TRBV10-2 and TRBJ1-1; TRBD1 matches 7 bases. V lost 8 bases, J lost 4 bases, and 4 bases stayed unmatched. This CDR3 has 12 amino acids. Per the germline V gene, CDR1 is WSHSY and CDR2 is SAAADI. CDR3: CASSTGATEAFF. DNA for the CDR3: TGCGCCAGCTCCACAGGGGCCACTGAAGCTTTCTTT.

The CDR3 is CASSAHPRSAGGPLGTDTQYF. The DNA for the CDR3 is TGTGCCAGCAGCGCACATCCCAGGTCAGCGGGGGGGCCCTTGGGCACAGATACGCAGTATTTT. The chain recombines TRBV13 with TRBJ2-3; the match to TRBD2 covers 10 bases. This CDR3 has 21 residues. Germline CDR1 and CDR2: PRHDT and FYEKMQ (reference sequence). Losses at the gene ends were 5 bases for V and 1 base for J; bases not matched to a gene: 21.

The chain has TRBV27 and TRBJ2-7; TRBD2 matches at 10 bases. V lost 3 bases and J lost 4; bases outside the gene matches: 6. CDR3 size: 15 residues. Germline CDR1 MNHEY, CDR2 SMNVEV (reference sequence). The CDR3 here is CASSFGTSGVYEQYF. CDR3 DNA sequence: TGTGCCAGCAGTTTTGGAACTAGCGGGGTGTACGAGCAGTACTTC.

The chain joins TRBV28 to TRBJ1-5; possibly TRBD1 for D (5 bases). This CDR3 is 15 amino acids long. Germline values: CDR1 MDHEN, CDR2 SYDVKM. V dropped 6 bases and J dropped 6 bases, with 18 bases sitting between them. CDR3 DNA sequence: TGTGCCAGCAGCTCCCCGGCAGGGAAGGGTCAGCCCCAGCATTTT. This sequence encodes CASSSPAGKGQPQHF. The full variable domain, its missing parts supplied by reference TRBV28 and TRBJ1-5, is DVKVTQSSRYLVKRTGEKVFLECVQDMDHENMFWYRQDPGLGLRLIYFSYDVKMKEKGDIPEGYSVSREKKERFSLILESASTNQTSMYLCASSSPAGKGQPQHFGDGTRLSIL.